This T cell receptor beta chain was observed in a study of beta chain features in type 1 diabetes. The study's findings and limits: For Type 1 diabetes patients, all four CD4+ subsets carried TCRB CDR3s that were moderately but significantly shorter. The naive, central memory and Treg TCRB repertoires showed an apparent similarity that was greater among patients than among healthy donors.

This clone is a singleton in its sample. The antigen remains undetermined. Expressed TCRB transcripts were sequenced, since all the RNA that had been isolated was reverse transcribed. Repertoires were generated with immunoSEQ multiplex PCR, while TCRdb's copy carries only in-frame clones and drops some. Of 640,000 or so clones listed, 11% to 15% are singletons. A CD45RO/CCR7/CD25/CD127/CD95/CD27 panel sorted naive, central memory, regulatory and stem cell-like memory CD4+ cells. The source is a young man with type 1 diabetes. Sequenced sample: naive CD4+ T cells from blood.

The CDR3 region is CASSPGAQGHWVQPQHF. DNA for the CDR3: TGTGCCAGCAGCCCTGGGGCTCAGGGGCACTGGGTTCAGCCCCAGCATTTT. The genes are TRBV7-2 and TRBJ1-5, with D perhaps TRBD1 (6 bases). The CDR3 runs to 17 residues. Trimming stripped 5 bases from V and 6 bases from J, with 23 bases between. CDR1 and CDR2 (germline): SGHTA, FQGNSA.